The 20 T cell receptor beta chains in this list originate from one sample, sequenced in a study of PD-L1 blockade in urothelial cancer. Some clones are missing from TCRdb's copy, which holds only in-frame ones; the method was immunoSEQ multiplex PCR. The sample lists some 41,000 clones, 88% occurring once. The material sequenced was PBMCs, taken around atezolizumab (anti-PD-L1) treatment. These TCRs come from a woman in her sixties with urothelial cancer.

This clone was counted once. This chain joins TRBV5-1 and TRBJ2-7; 8 nucleotides line up with TRBD1. Germline trimming cut 4 bases from V and 3 bases from J; bases unmatched to any gene: 6. CDR3 size: 14 residues. CDR1 is SGHRS, CDR2 YFSETQ, per germline. The CDR3: CASSVGQGFYEQYF. The CDR3 nucleotides are TGCGCCAGCAGCGTCGGACAGGGTTTCTACGAGCAGTACTTC.

This clone was seen only a few times. V usage is TRBV5-6 and J usage is TRBJ2-2; the D is unclear. Per germline, CDR1 SGHDT and CDR2 YYEEEE. The CDR3 runs to 13 residues. V was pared by 4 bases and J by 3 bases, with 7 bases between. CDR3 loop: CASSTPYTGELFF. CDR3 bases: TGTGCCAGCAGCACACCTTACACCGGGGAGCTGTTTTTT. The full variable domain, in which reference TRBV5-6 and TRBJ2-2 provide the parts outside the CDR3, is DAGVTQSPTHLIKTRGQQVTLRCSPKSGHDTVSWYQQALGQGPQFIFQYYEEEERQRGNFPDRFSGHQFPNYSSELNVNALLLGDSALYLCASSTPYTGELFFGEGSRLTVL.

By share of the sample, this clone is medium-sized (0.01 to 0.1%). The chain combines TRBV6-1 with TRBJ2-7, with 7 bases identical to TRBD2. With V trimmed by 3 bases and J by 7 bases, 6 bases remained unmatched. Germline CDR1 and CDR2: MNHNS and SASEGT. This CDR3 is 13 amino acids long. In DNA, the CDR3 is TGTGCCAGCAGTGAGGCTAGCGGTCGAGAGCAGTACTTC. It yields the protein CASSEASGREQYF.

This clone was seen only once. The V and J genes are TRBV18 and TRBJ2-5, with 8 bases that match TRBD2. The germline V gene encodes CDR1 KGHSH and CDR2 LQKENI. J was trimmed by 2 bases and V by 1 base; bases with no gene match: 9. The CDR3 consists of 17 residues. The CDR3 region has the DNA TGTGCCAGCTCACCACGGTTAGCGGGGAACCTTCAAGAGACCCAGTACTTC. This gives the protein CASSPRLAGNLQETQYF.

This chain links TRBV6-5 with TRBJ2-7; possible D gene TRBD1, 6 bases. The V end lost 2 bases, the J end lost 6 bases, and 8 bases lay between the germline ends. The CDR3 sequence is 12 residues long. CDR1 is MNHEY and CDR2 is SVGAGI in the germline V gene. As DNA, the CDR3 is TGTGCCAGCAGTTACGTGGGGGCCGAGCAGTACTTC. Encoded protein: CASSYVGAEQYF.

The V call is TRBV10-3, the J call TRBJ2-1; 7 bases are shared with TRBD1. J lost 7 bases, V lost 4 bases, and 4 bases had no gene match. The CDR3 is 13 amino acids. Germline V lookup: CDR1 ENHRY, CDR2 SYGVKD. DNA for the CDR3: TGTGCCATCAGTGGGGGACAGTGGAATGAGCAGTTCTTC. Its translation is CAISGGQWNEQFF.

V gene TRBV27 combines with J gene TRBJ1-2; TRBD1 is a possible D gene (6 bases). The V gene's germline CDR1 is MNHEY and CDR2 SMNVEV (reference sequence). The CDR3 covers 14 residues. The germline V and J ends were trimmed by 8 bases and 4 bases, with 17 bases remaining between them. CDR3 residues: CASSGTFSTYGYTF. DNA for the CDR3: TGTGCCAGCTCTGGGACATTTTCGACCTATGGCTACACCTTC.

This clone came up once. The CDR3 is CASSITGFSNQPQHF. In nucleotides, the CDR3 is TGTGCCAGTAGTATAACAGGTTTTAGCAATCAGCCCCAGCATTTT. The V gene is TRBV19, the J gene TRBJ1-5, with D possibly matching TRBD1 (5 bases). Germline lookup yields CDR1 LNHDA and CDR2 SQIVND (reference sequence). CDR3 length: 15 residues. V was cut by 2 bases and J by 0 bases, with 8 bases left in between.

The J gene is TRBJ2-3, the V gene TRBV7-9; a weak D match, TRBD1 (5 bases). The CDR3 loop spans 15 amino acids. The germline V and J ends were trimmed by 2 bases and 2 bases, with 11 bases remaining between them. Per the germline V gene, CDR1 is SEHNR and CDR2 is FQNEAQ (reference sequence). The CDR3 spells CASSLRQTTTDTQYF. The CDR3 DNA sequence: TGTGCCAGCAGCTTAAGACAGACCACCACAGATACGCAGTATTTT.

The chain uses TRBV7-9 and TRBJ2-1, with TRBD2 identical over 9 bases. Germline trimming cut 5 bases from V and 4 bases from J; bases unmatched to any gene: 9. The CDR3 is 16 amino acids. CDR1 SEHNR and CDR2 FQNEAQ come from the germline V gene (reference sequence). The CDR3 region is CASSLAAAGGYNEQFF. The CDR3 DNA sequence: TGTGCCAGCAGCCTCGCAGCAGCGGGGGGATACAATGAGCAGTTCTTC.

This clone was detected once. The chain combines TRBV2 with TRBJ2-3; D gene uncertain. V lost 1 base, J lost 14 bases, and 4 bases lay in between. The germline CDR1 and CDR2 sequences are SNHLY and FYNNEI. The CDR3 is made up of 9 amino acids. The CDR3 reads CASSEVGYF. The CDR3 DNA reads as TGTGCCAGCAGTGAAGTCGGGTATTTT.

This chain uses TRBV5-1 with TRBJ2-7; 10 bases match TRBD2. The trim removed 0 bases at V and 6 bases at J, leaving 6 bases unmatched. CDR3 length equals 15 residues. CDR1 and CDR2 from the germline V gene are SGHRS and YFSETQ. As DNA, the CDR3 is TGCGCCAGCAGCTTGGTGAGAAGCGGGAGGGCCGAGCAGTACTTC. Translation: CASSLVRSGRAEQYF.

This rearrangement joins TRBV5-1 to TRBJ1-2, with a possible D match to TRBD1 (5 bases). V was shortened by 4 bases and J by 9 bases, with 13 bases between the two germline ends. This CDR3 has 12 residues. Germline V CDR1 and CDR2: SGHRS, YFSETQ. This CDR3 is CASSPGTSSYTF. CDR3 coding DNA: TGCGCCAGCAGCCCCGGGACTTCTAGCTACACCTTC. The variable domain in full, completed from reference TRBV5-1 and TRBJ1-2, reads KAGVTQTPRYLIKTRGQQVTLSCSPISGHRSVSWYQQTPGQGLQFLFEYFSETQRNKGNFPGRFSGRQFSNSRSEMNVSTLELGDSALYLCASSPGTSSYTFGSGTRLTVV.

The chain uses TRBV4-3 and TRBJ2-1, with a possible D match to TRBD2 (6 bases). V lost 0 bases and J 1 base, leaving 10 bases between the germline ends. Germline V gene sequence: CDR1 LGHNA, CDR2 YSLEER. This CDR3 region has 16 residues. The chain's CDR3 is CASSQDWRGSYNEQFF. The DNA for the CDR3 is TGCGCCAGCAGCCAAGATTGGCGGGGTTCCTACAATGAGCAGTTCTTC.

The chain employs TRBV7-8 and TRBJ2-3; D is possibly TRBD2 (6 bases). The V end lost 6 bases, the J end lost 4 bases, and 8 bases lay between the germline ends. The CDR3 covers 12 residues. Germline CDR1 reads SGHVS; CDR2 reads FQNEAQ. The chain's CDR3 is CASRREADTQYF. The CDR3 DNA is TGTGCCAGCAGGAGGGAGGCAGATACGCAGTATTTT. Full variable domain (outside the CDR3, taken from reference TRBV7-8 and TRBJ2-3): GAGVSQSPRYKVAKRGQDVALRCDPISGHVSLFWYQQALGQGPEFLTYFQNEAQLDKSGLPSDRFFAERPEGSVSTLKIQRTQQEDSAVYLCASRREADTQYFGPGTRLTVL.

The chain combines TRBV27 with TRBJ2-2; a possible D gene is TRBD2 (6 bases). CDR3 length equals 14 residues. V shed 5 bases and J shed 0 bases, with 7 bases lying between them. Germline V gene lookup returns CDR1 MNHEY and CDR2 SMNVEV (reference sequence). DNA for the CDR3: TGTGCCAGCAGTCCTAGCGCGAACACCGGGGAGCTGTTTTTT. Its translation is CASSPSANTGELFF.

The V and J genes are TRBV27 and TRBJ2-7, with 11 bases lining up with TRBD2. The CDR3 has 14 residues. The V segment lost 3 bases and the J segment 3 bases; nucleotides outside the gene matches: 1. The germline V gene encodes CDR1 MNHEY and CDR2 SMNVEV (reference sequence). The CDR3 reads CASSLGLADYEQYF. In nucleotides, the CDR3 is TGTGCCAGCAGTTTGGGACTAGCGGACTACGAGCAGTACTTC.

This clone showed up just once. The chain has TRBV29-1 and TRBJ2-2; TRBD2 agrees at 9 bases. With 3 bases clipped from V and 4 bases from J, the junction kept 9 bases outside the gene matches. This CDR3 region has 16 residues. The germline CDR1 and CDR2 sequences are SQVTM and ANQGSEA. The CDR3 nucleotides read TGCAGCGTTGACCCTATAGCGGGAGATGGCACCGGGGAGCTGTTTTTT. It is translated as CSVDPIAGDGTGELFF.

This clone is a singleton in its sample. V gene TRBV7-9 combines with J gene TRBJ1-2; D is unresolved. Germline loops: CDR1 SEHNR, CDR2 FQNEAQ (reference sequence). This CDR3 is built from 13 residues. Trimming left V 0 bases short and J 0 bases short, with 2 bases between. CDR3 sequence: CASSLAANYGYTF. The CDR3 DNA follows: TGTGCCAGCAGCTTAGCCGCTAACTATGGCTACACCTTC.

The chain has TRBV4-2 and TRBJ2-1; possibly TRBD2 for D (7 bases). Germline V gene lookup returns CDR1 LGHNA and CDR2 YNFKEQ. V lost 2 bases and J lost 8, with 16 bases in between. The CDR3 sequence is 15 residues long. The CDR3 sequence is CASSQSEGGYDEQFF. The CDR3 nucleotides are TGTGCCAGCAGCCAATCGGAGGGGGGGTACGATGAGCAGTTCTTC.